This T cell receptor (beta chain) was captured by sequencing in a study of neoadjuvant anti-PD-1 for oral cavity cancer. Findings of the study overall: Higher pretreatment blood Treg/Th17 ratios correlated with higher pretreatment blood and lower post-treatment tumor TCRbeta clonality.

This clone has just a few counts. The antigen remains unidentified. Six replicates per PBMC sample, mostly from 480 ng of genomic DNA. The protocol was immunoSEQ multiplex PCR, while the TCRdb copy is restricted to in-frame clones and leaves out a portion. The sample carries over 12,000 clones, over 55% recorded once. Sequencing used PBMCs, obtained before nivolumab (anti-PD-1) treatment. This TCR was sampled from a person aged 35-79 years with oral cavity squamous cell carcinoma.

CDR3 coding DNA: TGTGCCAGCAGTGAAATGGCGGGAACCCTCAATGAGCAGTTCTTC. Translation gives CASSEMAGTLNEQFF. V gene TRBV6-1 combines with J gene TRBJ2-1; maybe TRBD2 (6 bases). Germline CDR1 and CDR2: MNHNS and SASEGT. The CDR3 contains 15 residues. V lost 2 bases and J lost 6, with 14 bases in between.